This paragraph reports one TCR beta chain. Its target is not known. TCRdb ran MiXCR on the 5' RACE reads and lists one entry per CDR3 protein. This repertoire shows 400,000 or so distinct CDR3 sequences, 15% to 20% found once; its top ten account for 18%. This entry belongs to a study of T cells after yellow fever vaccination. Study findings and constraints: Abundant bulk-derived clonotypes could contaminate FACS-sorted repertoires.

This TCR was recovered from a man younger than 30 who received the YFV17D yellow fever vaccine. Specimen: PBMCs, collected before the yellow fever booster vaccination.

CDR3 bases: TGCGCCAGCAGCCCGGACGGGGCCTACCAGCCCCAGCATTTT. It yields the protein CASSPDGAYQPQHF. The rearrangement links TRBV5-1 to TRBJ1-5; perhaps TRBD1 as D (5 bases). The CDR3 is made up of 14 amino acids. The V and J ends lost 4 bases and 7 bases respectively, with 15 bases between them. Germline CDR1 and CDR2: SGHRS and YFSETQ.